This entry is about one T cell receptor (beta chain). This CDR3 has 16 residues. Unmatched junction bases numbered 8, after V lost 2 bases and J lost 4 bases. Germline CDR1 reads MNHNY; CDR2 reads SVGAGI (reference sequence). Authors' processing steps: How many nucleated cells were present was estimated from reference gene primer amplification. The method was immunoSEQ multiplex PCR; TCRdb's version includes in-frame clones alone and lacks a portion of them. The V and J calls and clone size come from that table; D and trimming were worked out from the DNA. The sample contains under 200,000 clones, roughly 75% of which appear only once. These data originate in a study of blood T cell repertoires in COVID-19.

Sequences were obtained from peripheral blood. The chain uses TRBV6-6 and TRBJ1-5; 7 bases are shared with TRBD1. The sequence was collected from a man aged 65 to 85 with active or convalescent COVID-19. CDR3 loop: CASSYPNYRGNQPQHF. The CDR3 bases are TGTGCCAGCAGTTACCCAAATTACAGGGGAAATCAGCCCCAGCATTTT.